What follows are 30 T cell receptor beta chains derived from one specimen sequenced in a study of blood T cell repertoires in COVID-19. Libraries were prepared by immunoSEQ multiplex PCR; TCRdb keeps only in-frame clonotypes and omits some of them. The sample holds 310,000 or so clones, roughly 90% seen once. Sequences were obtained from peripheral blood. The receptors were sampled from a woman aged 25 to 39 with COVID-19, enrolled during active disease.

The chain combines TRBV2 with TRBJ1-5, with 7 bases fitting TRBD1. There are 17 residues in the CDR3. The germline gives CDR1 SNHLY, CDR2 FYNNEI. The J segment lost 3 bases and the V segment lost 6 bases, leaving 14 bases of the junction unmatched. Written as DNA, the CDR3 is TGTGCCAGCAGCCTCAAGACTGGACAGGACTACAATCAGCCCCAGCATTTT. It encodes CASSLKTGQDYNQPQHF.

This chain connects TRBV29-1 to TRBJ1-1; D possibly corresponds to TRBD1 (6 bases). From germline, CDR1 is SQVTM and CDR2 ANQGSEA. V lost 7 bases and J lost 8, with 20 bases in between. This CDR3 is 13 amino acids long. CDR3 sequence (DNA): TGCAGCGGTGCGGGAGTTGGGGGGCTCGAAGCTTTCTTT. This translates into CSGAGVGGLEAFF.

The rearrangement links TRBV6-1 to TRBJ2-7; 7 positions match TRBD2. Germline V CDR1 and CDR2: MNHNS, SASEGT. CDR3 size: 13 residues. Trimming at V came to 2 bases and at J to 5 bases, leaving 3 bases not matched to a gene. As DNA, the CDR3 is TGTGCCAGCAGTGAATGGGGAGGGGACGAGCAGTACTTC. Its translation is CASSEWGGDEQYF.

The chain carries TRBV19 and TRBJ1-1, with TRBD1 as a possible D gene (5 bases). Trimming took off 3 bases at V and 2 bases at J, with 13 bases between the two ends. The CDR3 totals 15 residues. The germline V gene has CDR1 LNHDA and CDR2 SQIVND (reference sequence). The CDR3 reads CASSISGIPNTEAFF. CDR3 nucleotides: TGTGCCAGTAGTATTTCAGGGATTCCCAACACTGAAGCTTTCTTT.

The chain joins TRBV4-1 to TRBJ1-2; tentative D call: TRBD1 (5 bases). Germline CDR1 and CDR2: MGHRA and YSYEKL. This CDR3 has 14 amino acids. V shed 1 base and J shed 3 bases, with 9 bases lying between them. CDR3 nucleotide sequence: TGCGCCAGCAGCCAAGCCGGGGGAGACTATGGCTACACCTTC. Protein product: CASSQAGGDYGYTF.

For the CDR3, the DNA is TGTGCCAGCAGTTTAGGAGGACAGGGTAGACAGACCCAGTACTTC. Its protein is CASSLGGQGRQTQYF. The chain couples TRBV28 to TRBJ2-5, with 8 bases fitting TRBD1. Trimming cost V 2 bases and J 6 bases; bases outside gene matches: 8. The CDR3 consists of 15 residues. The germline CDR1 and CDR2 sequences are MDHEN and SYDVKM.

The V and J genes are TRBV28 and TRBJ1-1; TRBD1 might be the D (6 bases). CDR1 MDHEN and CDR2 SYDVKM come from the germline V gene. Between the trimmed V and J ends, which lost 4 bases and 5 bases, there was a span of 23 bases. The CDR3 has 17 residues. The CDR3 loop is CASSYPTGKPSGTEAFF. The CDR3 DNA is TGTGCCAGCAGTTATCCCACAGGGAAGCCCTCGGGAACTGAAGCTTTCTTT.

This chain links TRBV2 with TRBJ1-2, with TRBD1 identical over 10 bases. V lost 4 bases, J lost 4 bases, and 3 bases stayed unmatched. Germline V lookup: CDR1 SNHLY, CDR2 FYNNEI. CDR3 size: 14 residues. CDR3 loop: CASSGGQGTYGYTF. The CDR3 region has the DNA TGTGCCAGCAGTGGGGGACAGGGGACCTATGGCTACACCTTC.

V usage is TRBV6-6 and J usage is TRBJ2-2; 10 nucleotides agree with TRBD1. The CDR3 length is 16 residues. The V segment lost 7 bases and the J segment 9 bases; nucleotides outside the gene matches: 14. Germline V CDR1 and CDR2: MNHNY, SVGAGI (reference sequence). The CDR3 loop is CASTNSGTGVFRELFF. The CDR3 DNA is TGTGCCAGCACCAATTCCGGGACAGGGGTGTTTAGGGAGCTGTTTTTT.

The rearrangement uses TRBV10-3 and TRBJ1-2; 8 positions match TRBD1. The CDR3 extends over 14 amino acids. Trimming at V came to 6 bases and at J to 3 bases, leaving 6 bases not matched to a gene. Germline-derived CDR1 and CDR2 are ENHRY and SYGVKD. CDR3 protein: CAISQTGADYGYTF. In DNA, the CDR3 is TGTGCCATCAGCCAGACAGGGGCTGACTATGGCTACACCTTC.

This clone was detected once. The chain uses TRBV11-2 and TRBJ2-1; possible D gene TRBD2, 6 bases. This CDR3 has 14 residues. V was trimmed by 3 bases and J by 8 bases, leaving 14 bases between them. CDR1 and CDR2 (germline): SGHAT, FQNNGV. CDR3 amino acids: CASSFRTMAHEQFF. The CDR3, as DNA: TGTGCCAGCAGCTTCCGGACTATGGCACATGAGCAGTTCTTC.

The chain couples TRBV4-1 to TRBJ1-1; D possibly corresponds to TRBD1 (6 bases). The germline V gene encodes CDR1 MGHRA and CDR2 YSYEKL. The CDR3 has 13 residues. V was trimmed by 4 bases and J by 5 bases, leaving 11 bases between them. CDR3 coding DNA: TGCGCCAGCAGCCCCCCTGGGACAACTGAAGCTTTCTTT. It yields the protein CASSPPGTTEAFF.

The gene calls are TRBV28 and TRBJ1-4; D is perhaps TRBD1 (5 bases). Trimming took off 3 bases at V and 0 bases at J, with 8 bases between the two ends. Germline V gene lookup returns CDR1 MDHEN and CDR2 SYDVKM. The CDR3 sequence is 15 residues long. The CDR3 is CASSLQGPTNEKLFF. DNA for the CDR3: TGTGCCAGCAGTTTGCAGGGCCCAACTAATGAAAAACTGTTTTTT.

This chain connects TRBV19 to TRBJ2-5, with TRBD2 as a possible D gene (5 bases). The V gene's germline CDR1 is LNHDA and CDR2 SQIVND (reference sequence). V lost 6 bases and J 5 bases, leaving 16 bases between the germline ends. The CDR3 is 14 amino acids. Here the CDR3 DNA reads TGTGCCAGTAGCATGGACTCTCGTTCGGAGACCCAGTACTTC. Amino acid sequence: CASSMDSRSETQYF.

The CDR3 DNA follows: TGTGCCTGGACTAGCGGATTGGTGGCCTACGAGCAGTACTTC. Translating it yields CAWTSGLVAYEQYF. This rearrangement joins TRBV30 to TRBJ2-7, with 7 positions matching TRBD2. Germline-derived CDR1 and CDR2 are GTSNPN and SVGIG (reference sequence). Losses at the gene ends were 4 bases for V and 2 bases for J; bases not matched to a gene: 8. The CDR3 extends over 14 amino acids.

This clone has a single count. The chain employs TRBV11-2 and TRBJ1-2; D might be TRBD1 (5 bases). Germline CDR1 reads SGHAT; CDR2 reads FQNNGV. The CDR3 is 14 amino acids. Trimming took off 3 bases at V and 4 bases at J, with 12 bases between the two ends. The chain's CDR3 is CASSFRGGGYGYTF. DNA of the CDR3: TGTGCCAGCAGCTTTCGGGGGGGTGGCTATGGCTACACCTTC.

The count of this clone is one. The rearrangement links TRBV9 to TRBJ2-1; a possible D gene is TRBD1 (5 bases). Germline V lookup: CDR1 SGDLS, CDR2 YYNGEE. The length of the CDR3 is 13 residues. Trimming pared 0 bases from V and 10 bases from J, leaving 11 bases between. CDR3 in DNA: TGTGCCAGCAGCGTAGCTGGTCAGGGCGAGCAGTTCTTC. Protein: CASSVAGQGEQFF.

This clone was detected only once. CDR3 amino acids: CASSVPTGTQYF. The CDR3 DNA sequence: TGTGCCAGCAGTGTCCCAACAGGGACCCAGTACTTC. The chain carries TRBV2 and TRBJ2-5; D perhaps matches TRBD1 (5 bases). The germline gives CDR1 SNHLY, CDR2 FYNNEI. V lost 4 bases and J lost 7, with 10 bases in between. This CDR3 contains 12 residues.

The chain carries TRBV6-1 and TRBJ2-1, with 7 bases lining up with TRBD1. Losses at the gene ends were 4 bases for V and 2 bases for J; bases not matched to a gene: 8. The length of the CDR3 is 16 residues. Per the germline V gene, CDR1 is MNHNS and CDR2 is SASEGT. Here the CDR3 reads CASSGLTGTPYNEQFF. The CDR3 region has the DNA TGTGCCAGCAGTGGACTGACAGGGACGCCCTACAATGAGCAGTTCTTC.

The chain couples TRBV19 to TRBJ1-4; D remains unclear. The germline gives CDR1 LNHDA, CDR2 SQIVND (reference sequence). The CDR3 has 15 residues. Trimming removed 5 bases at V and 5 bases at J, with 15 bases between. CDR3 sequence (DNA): TGTGCCAGTAGTCTCCAGTGGAGTTCGAATGAAAAACTGTTTTTT. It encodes CASSLQWSSNEKLFF.

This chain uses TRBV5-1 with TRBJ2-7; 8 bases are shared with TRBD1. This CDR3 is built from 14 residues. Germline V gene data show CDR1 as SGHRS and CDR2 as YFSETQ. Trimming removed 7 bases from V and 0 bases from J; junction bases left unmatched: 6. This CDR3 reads CASGQGTGSYEQYF. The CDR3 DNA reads TGCGCCAGCGGGCAGGGGACAGGCTCCTACGAGCAGTACTTC.

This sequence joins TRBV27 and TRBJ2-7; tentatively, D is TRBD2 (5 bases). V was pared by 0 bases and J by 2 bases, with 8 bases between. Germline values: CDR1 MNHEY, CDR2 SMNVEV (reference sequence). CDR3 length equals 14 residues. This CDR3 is CASSLSEVTYEQYF. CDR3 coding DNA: TGTGCCAGCAGTTTATCGGAGGTAACCTACGAGCAGTACTTC.

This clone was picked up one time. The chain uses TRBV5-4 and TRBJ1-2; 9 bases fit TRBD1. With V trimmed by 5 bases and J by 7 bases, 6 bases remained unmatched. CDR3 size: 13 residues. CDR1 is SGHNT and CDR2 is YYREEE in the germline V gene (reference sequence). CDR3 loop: CASSYDRGSGYTF. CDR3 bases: TGTGCCAGCAGTTACGACAGGGGGTCTGGCTACACCTTC.

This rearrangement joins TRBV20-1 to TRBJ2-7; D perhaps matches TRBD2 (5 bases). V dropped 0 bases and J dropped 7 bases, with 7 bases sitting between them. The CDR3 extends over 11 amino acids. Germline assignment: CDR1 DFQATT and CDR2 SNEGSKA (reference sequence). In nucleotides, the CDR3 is TGCAGTGCTAGAGATCGGAGGGAGCAGTACTTC. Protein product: CSARDRREQYF.

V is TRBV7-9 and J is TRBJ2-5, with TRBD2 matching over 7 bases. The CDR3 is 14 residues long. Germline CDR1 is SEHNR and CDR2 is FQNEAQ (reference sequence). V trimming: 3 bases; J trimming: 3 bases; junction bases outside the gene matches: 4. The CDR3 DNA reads TGTGCCAGCAGCTTGGGCGGGAGCAAAGAGACCCAGTACTTC. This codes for CASSLGGSKETQYF. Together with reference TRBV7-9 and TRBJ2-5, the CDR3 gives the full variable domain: DTGVSQNPRHKITKRGQNVTFRCDPISEHNRLYWYRQTLGQGPEFLTYFQNEAQLEKSRLLSDRFSAERPKGSFSTLEIQRTEQGDSAMYLCASSLGGSKETQYFGPGTRLLVL.

The CDR3 spells CASSFSGDTDTQYF. The CDR3 DNA reads as TGTGCCAGCAGCTTTTCAGGGGACACAGATACGCAGTATTTT. The chain has TRBV7-2 and TRBJ2-3, with D perhaps TRBD1 (6 bases). Per germline, CDR1 SGHTA and CDR2 FQGNSA. The CDR3 runs 14 residues. Trimming pared 3 bases from V and 2 bases from J, leaving 9 bases between.

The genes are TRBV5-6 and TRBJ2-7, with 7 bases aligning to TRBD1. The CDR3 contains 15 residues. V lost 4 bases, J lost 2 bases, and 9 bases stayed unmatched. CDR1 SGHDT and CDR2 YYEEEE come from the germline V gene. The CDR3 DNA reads TGTGCCAGCAGCGTAAATCCGGGACAGCCCTACGAGCAGTACTTC. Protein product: CASSVNPGQPYEQYF.

CDR3 amino acids: CASSQPGGYTEAFF. Written as DNA, the CDR3 is TGCGCCAGCAGCCAGCCGGGAGGGTACACTGAAGCTTTCTTT. V and J are TRBV4-3 and TRBJ1-1, with D hard to call. There are 14 residues in the CDR3. Germline V gene sequence: CDR1 LGHNA, CDR2 YSLEER. Deletions cut 3 bases from V and 3 bases from J, with 11 bases between.

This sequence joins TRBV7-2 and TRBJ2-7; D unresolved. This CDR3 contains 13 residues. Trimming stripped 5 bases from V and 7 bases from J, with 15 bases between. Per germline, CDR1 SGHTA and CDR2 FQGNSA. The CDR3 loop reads CASSGRPTGEQYF. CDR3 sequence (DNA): TGTGCCAGCAGCGGTAGGCCGACTGGGGAGCAGTACTTC. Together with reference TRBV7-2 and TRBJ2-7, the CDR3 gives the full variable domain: GAGVSQSPSNKVTEKGKDVELRCDPISGHTALYWYRQSLGQGLEFLIYFQGNSAPDKSGLPSDRFSAERTGGSVSTLTIQRTQQEDSAVYLCASSGRPTGEQYFGPGTRLTVT.

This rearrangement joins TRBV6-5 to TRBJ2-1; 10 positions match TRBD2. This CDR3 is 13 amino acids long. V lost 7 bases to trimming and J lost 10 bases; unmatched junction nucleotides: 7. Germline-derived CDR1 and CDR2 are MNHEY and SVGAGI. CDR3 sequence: CASTRLAGEEQFF. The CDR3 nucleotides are TGTGCCAGCACCCGGCTAGCGGGAGAAGAGCAGTTCTTC.